This TCR beta chain was sequenced during a study of blood T cell repertoires in COVID-19. Study information: Samples of COVID-19 (acute and convalescent) were obtained from the United States, Italy and Spain. From T cells, B-cell-depleted T cells, or PBMCs came the material, which was cDNA or gDNA.

The V end was cut by 0 bases, the J end by 8 bases, with 6 bases between. CDR1 KGHDR and CDR2 SFDVKD come from the germline V gene. The CDR3 totals 12 residues. Per the authors' pipeline: Amplified reference gene primers provided the basis for estimating nucleated cell counts. TCRdb keeps only in-frame clones here, not all; method: immunoSEQ multiplex PCR. That table supplies the V and J calls and clone size; D and trimming were determined from the DNA. The data show about 340,000 clones, around nine tenths seen once. Specimen: peripheral blood. The chain recombines TRBV24-1 with TRBJ1-2; D is undetermined. The receptor's source is a woman under 30 who had recovered from COVID-19. CDR3: CATSDLLRGYTF. In DNA form, the CDR3 reads TGTGCCACCAGTGATTTGCTGAGGGGCTACACCTTC.